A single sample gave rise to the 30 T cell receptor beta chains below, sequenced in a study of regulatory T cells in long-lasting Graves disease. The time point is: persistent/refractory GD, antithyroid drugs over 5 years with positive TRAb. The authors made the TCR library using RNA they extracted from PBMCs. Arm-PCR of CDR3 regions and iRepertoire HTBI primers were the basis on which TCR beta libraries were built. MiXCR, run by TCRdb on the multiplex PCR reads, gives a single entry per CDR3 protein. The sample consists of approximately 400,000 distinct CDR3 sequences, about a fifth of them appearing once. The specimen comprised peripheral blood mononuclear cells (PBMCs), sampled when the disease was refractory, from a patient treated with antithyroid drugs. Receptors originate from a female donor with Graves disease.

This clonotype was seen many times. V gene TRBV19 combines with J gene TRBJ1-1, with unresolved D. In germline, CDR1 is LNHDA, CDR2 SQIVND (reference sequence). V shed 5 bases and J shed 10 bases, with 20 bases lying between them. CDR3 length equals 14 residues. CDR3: CASSSSWTDRRAFF. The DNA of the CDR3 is TGTGCCAGTAGTTCTTCCTGGACGGATCGGCGAGCTTTCTTT.

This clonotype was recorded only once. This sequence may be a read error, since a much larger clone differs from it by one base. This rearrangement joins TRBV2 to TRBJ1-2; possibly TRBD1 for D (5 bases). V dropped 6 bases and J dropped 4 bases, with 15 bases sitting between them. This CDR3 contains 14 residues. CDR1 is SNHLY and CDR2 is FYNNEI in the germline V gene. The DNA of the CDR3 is TGTGCCAGCAGCCAGACAGCGGGATTCTATGGCTACACCTTC. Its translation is CASSQTAGFYGYTF.

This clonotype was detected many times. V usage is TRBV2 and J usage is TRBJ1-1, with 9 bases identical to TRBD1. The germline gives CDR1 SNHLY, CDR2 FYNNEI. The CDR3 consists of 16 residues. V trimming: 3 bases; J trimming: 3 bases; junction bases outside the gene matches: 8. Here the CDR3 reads CASSDGPGQGDTEAFF. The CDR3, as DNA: TGTGCCAGCAGTGATGGCCCGGGACAGGGAGACACTGAAGCTTTCTTT.

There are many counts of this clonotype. The CDR3 DNA sequence: TGTGCCAGCAGTTTAGGGGACTTAGGCTACGAGCAGTACTTC. It translates to CASSLGDLGYEQYF. The chain recombines TRBV28 with TRBJ2-7; possible D gene TRBD2, 6 bases. Trimming took 2 bases from V and 3 from J, leaving 11 bases between them. Germline-derived CDR1 and CDR2 are MDHEN and SYDVKM. The CDR3 has 14 amino acids.

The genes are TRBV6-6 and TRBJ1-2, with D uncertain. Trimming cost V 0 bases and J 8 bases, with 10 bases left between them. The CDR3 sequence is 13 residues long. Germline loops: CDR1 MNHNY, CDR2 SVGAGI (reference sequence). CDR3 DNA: TGTGCCAGCAGTTACTCGATCGGTGGCGGCTACACCTTC. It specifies CASSYSIGGGYTF.

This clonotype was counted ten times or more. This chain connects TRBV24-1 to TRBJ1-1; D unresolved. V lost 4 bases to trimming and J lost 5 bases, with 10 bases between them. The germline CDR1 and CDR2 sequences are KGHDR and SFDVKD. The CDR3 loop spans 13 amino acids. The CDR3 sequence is CATSDNTGTEAFF. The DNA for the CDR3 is TGTGCCACCAGTGACAACACGGGGACTGAAGCTTTCTTT.

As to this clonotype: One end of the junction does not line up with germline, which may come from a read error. The CDR3 bases are TGTGCCTGGAGTCCAACTAGCTCTCACACCTGGGAGCTGTTTTTT. As protein: CAWSPTSSHTWELFF. V and J are TRBV30 and TRBJ2-2; perhaps TRBD2 as D (6 bases). CDR3 size: 15 residues. Germline V gene sequence: CDR1 GTSNPN, CDR2 SVGIG (reference sequence).

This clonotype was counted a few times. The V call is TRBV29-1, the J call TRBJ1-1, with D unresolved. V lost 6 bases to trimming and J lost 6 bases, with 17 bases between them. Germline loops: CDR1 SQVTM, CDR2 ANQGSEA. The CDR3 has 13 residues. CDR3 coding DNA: TGCAGCGTCGACGACGGGCGAACGGCTGAAGCTTTCTTT. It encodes CSVDDGRTAEAFF.

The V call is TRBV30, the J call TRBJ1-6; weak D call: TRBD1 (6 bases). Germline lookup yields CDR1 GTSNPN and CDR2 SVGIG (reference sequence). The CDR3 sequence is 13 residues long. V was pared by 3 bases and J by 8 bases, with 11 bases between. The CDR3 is CAWSGRTDSPLHF. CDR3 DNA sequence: TGTGCCTGGAGCGGCCGGACAGATTCACCCCTCCACTTT. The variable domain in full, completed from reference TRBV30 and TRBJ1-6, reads SQTIHQWPATLVQPVGSPLSLECTVEGTSNPNLYWYRQAAGRGLQLLFYSVGIGQISSEVPQNLSASRPQDRQFILSSKKLLLSDSGFYLCAWSGRTDSPLHFGNGTRLTVT.

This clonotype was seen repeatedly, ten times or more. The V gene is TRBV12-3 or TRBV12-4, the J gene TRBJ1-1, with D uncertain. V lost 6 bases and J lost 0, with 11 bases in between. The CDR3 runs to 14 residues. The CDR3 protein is CASRPGLMNTEAFF. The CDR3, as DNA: TGTGCCAGCAGGCCGGGCTTGATGAACACTGAAGCTTTCTTT.

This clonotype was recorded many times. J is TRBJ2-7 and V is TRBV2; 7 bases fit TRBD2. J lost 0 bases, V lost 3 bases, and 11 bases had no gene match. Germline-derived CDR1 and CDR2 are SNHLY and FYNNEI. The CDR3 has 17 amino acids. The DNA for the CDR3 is TGTGCCAGCAGTGACCCCAGACATGGGACTAACTCCTACGAGCAGTACTTC. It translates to CASSDPRHGTNSYEQYF.

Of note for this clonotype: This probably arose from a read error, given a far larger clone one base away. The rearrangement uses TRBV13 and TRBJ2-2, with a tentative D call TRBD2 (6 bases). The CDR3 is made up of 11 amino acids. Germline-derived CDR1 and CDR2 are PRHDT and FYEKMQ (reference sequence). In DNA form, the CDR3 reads TGTGCCAGCAGCTACACCGGGGGGCTGTTTTTT. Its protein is CASSYTGGLFF.

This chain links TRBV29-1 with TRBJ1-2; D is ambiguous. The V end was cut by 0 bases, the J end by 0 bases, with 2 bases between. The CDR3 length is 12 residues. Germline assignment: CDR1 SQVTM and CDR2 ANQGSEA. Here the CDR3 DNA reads TGCAGCGTTGAAGAAGCTAACTATGGCTACACCTTC. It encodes CSVEEANYGYTF.

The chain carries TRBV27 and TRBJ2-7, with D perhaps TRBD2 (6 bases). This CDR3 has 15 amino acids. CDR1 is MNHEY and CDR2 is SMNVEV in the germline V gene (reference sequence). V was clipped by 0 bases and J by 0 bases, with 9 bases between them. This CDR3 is CASSLSGGTSYEQYF. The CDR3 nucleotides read TGTGCCAGCAGTTTATCCGGGGGAACCTCCTACGAGCAGTACTTC.

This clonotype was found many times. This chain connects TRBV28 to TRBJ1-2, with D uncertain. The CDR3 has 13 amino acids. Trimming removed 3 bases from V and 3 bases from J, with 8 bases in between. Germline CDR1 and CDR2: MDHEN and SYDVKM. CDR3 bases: TGTGCCAGCAGTTTTAGTGGGTACTATGGCTACACCTTC. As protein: CASSFSGYYGYTF.

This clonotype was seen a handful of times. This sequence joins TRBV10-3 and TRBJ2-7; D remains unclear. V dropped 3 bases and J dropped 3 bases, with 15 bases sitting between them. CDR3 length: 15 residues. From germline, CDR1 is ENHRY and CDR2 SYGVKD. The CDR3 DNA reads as TGTGCCATCAGTGACCCCGGAAGAAACGTCTACGAGCAGTACTTC. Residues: CAISDPGRNVYEQYF.

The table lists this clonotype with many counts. CDR3 amino acids: CASSYSEQGAFNYGYTF. The CDR3 DNA sequence: TGTGCCAGCAGTTACTCGGAACAGGGGGCCTTTAACTATGGCTACACCTTC. The chain uses TRBV6-5 and TRBJ1-2, with 9 bases matching TRBD1. Germline trimming cut 0 bases from V and 1 base from J; bases unmatched to any gene: 6. Germline V gene lookup returns CDR1 MNHEY and CDR2 SVGAGI. The CDR3 length is 17 residues.

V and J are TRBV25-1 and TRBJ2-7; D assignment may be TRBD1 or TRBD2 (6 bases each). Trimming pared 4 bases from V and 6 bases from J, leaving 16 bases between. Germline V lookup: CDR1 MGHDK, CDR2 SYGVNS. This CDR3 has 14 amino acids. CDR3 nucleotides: TGTGCCAGCAGTGGGGGGGCAGAGTGGAGCGAGCAGTACTTC. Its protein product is CASSGGAEWSEQYF.

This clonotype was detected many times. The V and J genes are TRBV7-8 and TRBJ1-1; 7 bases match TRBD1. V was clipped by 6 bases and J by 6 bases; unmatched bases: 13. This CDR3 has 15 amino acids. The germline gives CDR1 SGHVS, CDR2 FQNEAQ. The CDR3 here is CASSRDSLKTSEAFF. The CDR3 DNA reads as TGTGCCAGCAGTCGGGACAGCTTAAAAACGTCTGAAGCTTTCTTT.

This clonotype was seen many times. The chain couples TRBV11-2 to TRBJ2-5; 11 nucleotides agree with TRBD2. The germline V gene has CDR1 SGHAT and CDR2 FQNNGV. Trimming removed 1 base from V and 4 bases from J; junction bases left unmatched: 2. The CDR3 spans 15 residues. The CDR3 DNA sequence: TGTGCCAGCAGCTTAGGGACTAGCGGGCGAGAGACCCAGTACTTC. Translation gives CASSLGTSGRETQYF.

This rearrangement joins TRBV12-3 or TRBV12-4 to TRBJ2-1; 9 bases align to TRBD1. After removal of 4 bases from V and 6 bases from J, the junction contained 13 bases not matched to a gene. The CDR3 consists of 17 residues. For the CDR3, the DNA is TGTGCCAGCAGTTCCCACAGGGGGCGCGGGGCCCTCAATGAGCAGTTCTTC. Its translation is CASSSHRGRGALNEQFF.

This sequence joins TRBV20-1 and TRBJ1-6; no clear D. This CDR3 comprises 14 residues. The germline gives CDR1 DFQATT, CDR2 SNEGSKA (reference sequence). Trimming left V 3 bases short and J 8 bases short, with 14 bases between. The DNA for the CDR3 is TGCAGTGCTAGGGCCAGAGGGAATTATTCACCCCTCCACTTT. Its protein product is CSARARGNYSPLHF.

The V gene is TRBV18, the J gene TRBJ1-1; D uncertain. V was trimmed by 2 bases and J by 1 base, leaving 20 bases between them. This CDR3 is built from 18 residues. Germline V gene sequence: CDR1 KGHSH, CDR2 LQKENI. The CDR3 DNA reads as TGTGCCAGCTCACCATGGTCGGTCGAAGTCAGAGAGAACACTGAAGCTTTCTTT. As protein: CASSPWSVEVRENTEAFF.

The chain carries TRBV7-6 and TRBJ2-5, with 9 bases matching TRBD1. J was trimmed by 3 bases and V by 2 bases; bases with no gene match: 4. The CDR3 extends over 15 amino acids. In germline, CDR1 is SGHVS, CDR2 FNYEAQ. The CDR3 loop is CASSLLDRGEETQYF. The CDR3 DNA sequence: TGTGCCAGCAGCTTACTAGACAGGGGGGAAGAGACCCAGTACTTC.

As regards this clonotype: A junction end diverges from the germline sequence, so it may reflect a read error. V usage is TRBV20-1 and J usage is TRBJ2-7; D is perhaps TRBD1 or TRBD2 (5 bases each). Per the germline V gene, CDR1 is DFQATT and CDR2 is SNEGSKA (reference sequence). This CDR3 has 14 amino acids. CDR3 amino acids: CSARRGRWAYEQHF. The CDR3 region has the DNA TGCAGTGCTAGACGGGGACGGTGGGCCTACGAGCAGCACTTC.

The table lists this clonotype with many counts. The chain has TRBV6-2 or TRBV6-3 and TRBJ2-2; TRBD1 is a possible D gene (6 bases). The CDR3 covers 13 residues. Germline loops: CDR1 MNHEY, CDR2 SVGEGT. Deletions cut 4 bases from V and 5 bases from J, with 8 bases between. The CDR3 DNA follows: TGTGCCAGCAGTTCACAGGGAACCGGGGAGCTGTTTTTT. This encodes CASSSQGTGELFF.

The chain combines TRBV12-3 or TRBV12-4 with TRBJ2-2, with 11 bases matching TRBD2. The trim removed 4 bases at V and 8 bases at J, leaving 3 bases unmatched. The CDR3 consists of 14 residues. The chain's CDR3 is CASSWASGRGELFF. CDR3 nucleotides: TGTGCCAGCAGTTGGGCTAGCGGGAGGGGGGAGCTGTTTTTT.

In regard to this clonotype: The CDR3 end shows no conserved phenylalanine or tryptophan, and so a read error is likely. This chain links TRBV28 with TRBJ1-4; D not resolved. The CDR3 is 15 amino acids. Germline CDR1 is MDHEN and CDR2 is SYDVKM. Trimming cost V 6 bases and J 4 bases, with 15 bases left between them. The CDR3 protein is CASSFPSGFNEKLFL. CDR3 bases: TGTGCCAGCAGCTTCCCGTCGGGCTTTAATGAAAAACTGTTTCTT.

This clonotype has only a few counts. CDR3 loop: CSAREGTQETQYF. CDR3 DNA: TGCAGTGCTAGAGAGGGGACCCAAGAGACCCAGTACTTC. The chain recombines TRBV20-1 with TRBJ2-5; D tentatively reads TRBD1 or TRBD2 (5 bases each). V dropped 0 bases and J dropped 1 base, with 6 bases sitting between them. Looked up from germline, CDR1 is DFQATT and CDR2 is SNEGSKA (reference sequence). The CDR3 totals 13 residues.

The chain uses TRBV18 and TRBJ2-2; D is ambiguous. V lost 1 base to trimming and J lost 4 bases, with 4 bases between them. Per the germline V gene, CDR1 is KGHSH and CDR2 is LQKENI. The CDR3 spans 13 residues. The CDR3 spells CASSPHPTGELFF. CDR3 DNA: TGTGCCAGCTCACCACACCCCACCGGGGAGCTGTTTTTT. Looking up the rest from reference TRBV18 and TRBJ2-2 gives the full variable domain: NAGVMQNPRHLVRRRGQEARLRCSPMKGHSHVYWYRQLPEEGLKFMVYLQKENIIDESGMPKERFSAEFPKEGPSILRIQQVVRGDSAAYFCASSPHPTGELFFGEGSRLTVL.